One sample yielded the 2 T cell receptor beta chains listed below, sequenced in a study of PD-L1 blockade in urothelial cancer. Method: immunoSEQ multiplex PCR; TCRdb's copy keeps in-frame clones and lacks some. The table shows 100,000 to 150,000 clones, with 86% occurring only once. The time point here: peripheral blood 6 weeks after treatment start. The sequencing here drew on PBMCs, taken around atezolizumab (anti-PD-L1) treatment. The origin of the receptors is a man in his fifties or sixties with urothelial cancer.

CDR3 in amino acids: CASSFQLAGVREQYF. As DNA, the CDR3 is TGCGCCAGCAGCTTCCAACTAGCGGGAGTTCGCGAGCAGTACTTC. The chain combines TRBV5-1 with TRBJ2-7; 11 nucleotides line up with TRBD2. J was trimmed by 6 bases and V by 2 bases; bases with no gene match: 7. Germline loops: CDR1 SGHRS, CDR2 YFSETQ. CDR3 length equals 15 residues. The variable domain in full, completed from reference TRBV5-1 and TRBJ2-7, reads KAGVTQTPRYLIKTRGQQVTLSCSPISGHRSVSWYQQTPGQGLQFLFEYFSETQRNKGNFPGRFSGRQFSNSRSEMNVSTLELGDSALYLCASSFQLAGVREQYFGPGTRLTVT.

The chain couples TRBV30 to TRBJ2-7; D is unclear. The V end lost 0 bases, the J end lost 3 bases, and 6 bases lay between the germline ends. This CDR3 region has 12 residues. Germline V lookup: CDR1 GTSNPN, CDR2 SVGIG (reference sequence). CDR3 protein: CAWSVSLYEQYF. The CDR3, as DNA: TGTGCCTGGAGTGTAAGCCTCTACGAGCAGTACTTC. The full variable domain, completed using reference TRBV30 and TRBJ2-7, is SQTIHQWPATLVQPVGSPLSLECTVEGTSNPNLYWYRQAAGRGLQLLFYSVGIGQISSEVPQNLSASRPQDRQFILSSKKLLLSDSGFYLCAWSVSLYEQYFGPGTRLTVT.